This T cell receptor (beta chain) was recorded in a study of cytomegalovirus exposure and HLA in healthy donors. General study findings and limits: Presence/absence analyses took donor sequencing depth as roughly uniform.

The CDR3 sequence is 13 residues long. V was clipped by 10 bases and J by 0 bases, with 13 bases between them. In germline, CDR1 is MDHEN, CDR2 SYDVKM. Turning to this clone: The antigen is undetermined.

PCR was performed using 60 Vbeta and 13 Jbeta primers. Repertoires were generated with immunoSEQ multiplex PCR, while TCRdb's copy carries only in-frame clones and drops some. The sample carries some 160,000 clones, around 80% recorded once. The chain combines TRBV28 with TRBJ2-7; D is possibly TRBD1 (6 bases). The receptor's source is a male donor in good health and CMV-seropositive. The sample consisted of PBMCs. CDR3 in DNA: TGTGCCACCAAGGACAGAAACTCCTACGAGCAGTACTTC. This gives the protein CATKDRNSYEQYF.